This T cell receptor beta chain was recovered during a study of PD-1 blockade in classical Hodgkin lymphoma. Profiling relied on immunoSEQ multiplex PCR, and the TCRdb table lists in-frame clones only, not all of them. The sample lists fewer than 30,000 clones, roughly 72% occurring once. About this clone: The antigen is undetermined.

Specified time point: cycle 4 day 1 (C4D1), after about 6 weeks of nivolumab. Every patient had relapsed following autologous stem cell transplantation, and cohorts differed in brentuximab vedotin exposure. The patients, who had relapsed/refractory classical Hodgkin lymphoma, achieved best responses of complete response, partial response or progressive disease. Broader study findings: For complete responders, baseline diversity was comparable to that of newly diagnosed patients.

Germline loops: CDR1 SGHTA, CDR2 FQGNSA. This CDR3 is 15 amino acids long. V was pared by 1 base and J by 2 bases, with 12 bases between. The chain carries TRBV7-2 and TRBJ2-7; D remains unclear. This sequence was found in a human donor with classical Hodgkin lymphoma. The starting material was peripheral blood mononuclear cells (PBMCs), obtained before the fourth cycle of nivolumab. The DNA of the CDR3 is TGTGCCAGCAGCTTAGAGGGCCGATCGGCCTACGAGCAGTACTTC. Protein product: CASSLEGRSAYEQYF. Combining the CDR3 with reference TRBV7-2 and TRBJ2-7 gives the whole variable domain GAGVSQSPSNKVTEKGKDVELRCDPISGHTALYWYRQSLGQGLEFLIYFQGNSAPDKSGLPSDRFSAERTGGSVSTLTIQRTQQEDSAVYLCASSLEGRSAYEQYFGPGTRLTVT.